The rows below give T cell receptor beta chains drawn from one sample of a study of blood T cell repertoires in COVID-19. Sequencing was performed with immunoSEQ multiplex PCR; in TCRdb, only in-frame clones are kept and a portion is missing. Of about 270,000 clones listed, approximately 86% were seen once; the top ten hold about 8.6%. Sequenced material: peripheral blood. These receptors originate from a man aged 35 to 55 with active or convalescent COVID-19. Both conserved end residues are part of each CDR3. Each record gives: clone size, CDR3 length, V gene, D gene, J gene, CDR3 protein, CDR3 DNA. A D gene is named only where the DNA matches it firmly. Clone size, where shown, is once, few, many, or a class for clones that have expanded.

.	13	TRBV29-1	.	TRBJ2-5	CSVEAGGKETQYF	TGCAGCGTTGAAGCTGGGGGGAAGGAGACCCAGTACTTC
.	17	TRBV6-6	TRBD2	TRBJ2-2	CASSRIAGASNTGELFF	TGTGCCAGCAGTCGTATAGCGGGAGCCTCGAACACCGGGGAGCTGTTTTTT
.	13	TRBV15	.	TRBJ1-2	CATSRADIYGYTF	TGTGCCACCAGCAGAGCCGACATCTATGGCTACACCTTC
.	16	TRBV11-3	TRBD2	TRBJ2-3	CASSRNSGRLTDTQYF	TGTGCCAGCAGCCGAAATAGCGGGAGGCTTACAGATACGCAGTATTTT
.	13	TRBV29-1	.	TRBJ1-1	CSVEGSIGSEAFF	TGCAGCGTTGAAGGGAGTATTGGAAGTGAAGCTTTCTTT
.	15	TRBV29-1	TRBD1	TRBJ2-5	CSVDQVRGPGETQYF	TGCAGCGTTGATCAGGTCAGGGGGCCAGGGGAGACCCAGTACTTC
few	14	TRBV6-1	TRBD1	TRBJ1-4	CASSEVDRGEKLFF	TGTGCCAGCAGTGAAGTGGACAGGGGAGAAAAACTGTTTTTT
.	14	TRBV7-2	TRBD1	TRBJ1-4	CASSLGQAIEKLFF	TGTGCCAGCAGCCTAGGACAGGCCATTGAAAAACTGTTTTTT
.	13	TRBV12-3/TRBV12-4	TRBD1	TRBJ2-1	CASSLSGTAEQFF	TGTGCCAGCAGTTTGTCCGGGACAGCCGAGCAGTTCTTC
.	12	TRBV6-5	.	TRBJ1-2	CASSPRGNGYTF	TGTGCCAGCAGTCCCCGGGGGAATGGCTACACCTTC
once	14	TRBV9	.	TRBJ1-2	CASSTKDGIHGYTF	TGTGCCAGCAGCACCAAGGACGGGATCCATGGCTACACCTTC
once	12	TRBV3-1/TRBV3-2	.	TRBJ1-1	CASSRSTGEAFF	TGTGCCAGCAGCCGTAGCACAGGGGAAGCTTTCTTT
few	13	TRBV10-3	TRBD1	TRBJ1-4	CAIRQGPNEKLFF	TGTGCCATTAGACAGGGACCTAATGAAAAACTGTTTTTT
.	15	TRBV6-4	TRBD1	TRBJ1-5	CASNQGGTANQPQHF	TGTGCCAGCAACCAAGGGGGGACAGCCAATCAGCCCCAGCATTTT
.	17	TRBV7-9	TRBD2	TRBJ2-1	CASSLAPRLAGASEQFF	TGTGCCAGCAGCTTAGCGCCCCGACTAGCGGGAGCGAGTGAGCAGTTCTTC
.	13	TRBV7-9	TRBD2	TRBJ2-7	CASSLGTSSEQYF	TGTGCCAGCAGCCTGGGGACTAGCTCCGAGCAGTACTTC
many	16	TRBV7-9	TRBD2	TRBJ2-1	CASSLGGLQAYNEQFF	TGTGCCAGCAGCTTAGGGGGACTACAGGCCTACAATGAGCAGTTCTTC
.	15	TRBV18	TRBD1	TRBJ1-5	CASSQGTGSNQPQHF	TGTGCCAGCTCACAGGGGACAGGTAGCAATCAGCCCCAGCATTTT
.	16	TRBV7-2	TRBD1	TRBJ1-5	CASSLEGQSSNQPQHF	TGTGCCAGCAGCTTAGAGGGACAGAGCAGCAATCAGCCCCAGCATTTT
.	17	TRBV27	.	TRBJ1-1	CASSFHWAPSENTEAFF	TGTGCCAGCAGTTTCCATTGGGCCCCATCAGAAAACACTGAAGCTTTCTTT
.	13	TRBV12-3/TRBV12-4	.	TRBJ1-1	CASSRRAEPEAFF	TGTGCCAGCAGCCGAAGAGCGGAACCTGAAGCTTTCTTT
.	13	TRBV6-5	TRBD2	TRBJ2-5	CATRERGSETQYF	TGTGCCACCAGGGAGCGGGGAAGCGAGACCCAGTACTTC
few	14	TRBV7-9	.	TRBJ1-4	CASRKRESLEKLFF	TGTGCCAGCAGGAAGCGGGAATCACTTGAAAAACTGTTTTTT
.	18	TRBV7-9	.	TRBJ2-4	CASSLFIGQILAKNIQYF	TGTGCCAGCAGCTTATTTATAGGACAGATCTTAGCCAAAAACATTCAGTACTTC
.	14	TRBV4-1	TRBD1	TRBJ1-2	CASSHTRGSGGYTF	TGCGCCAGCAGCCACACCAGGGGGAGCGGGGGCTACACCTTC
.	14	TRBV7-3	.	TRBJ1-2	CASSLGVGAYGYTF	TGTGCCAGCAGCTTGGGAGTGGGGGCCTATGGCTACACCTTC
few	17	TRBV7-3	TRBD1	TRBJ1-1	CASSPSPRTGGYTEAFF	TGTGCCAGCAGCCCTAGTCCTCGGACAGGTGGGTACACTGAAGCTTTCTTT
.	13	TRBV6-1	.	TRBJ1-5	CASSEQGYQPQHF	TGTGCCAGCAGTGAGCAGGGCTATCAGCCCCAGCATTTT
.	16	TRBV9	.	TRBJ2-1	CASNRPGTGRMNEQFF	TGTGCCAGCAACCGCCCCGGGACTGGACGGATGAATGAGCAGTTCTTC
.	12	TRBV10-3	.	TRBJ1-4	CAISGGAEKLFF	TGTGCCATCAGTGGTGGGGCTGAAAAACTGTTTTTT
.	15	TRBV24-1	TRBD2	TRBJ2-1	CATSGLDLTYNEQFF	TGTGCCACCTCTGGACTAGACCTTACCTACAATGAGCAGTTCTTC
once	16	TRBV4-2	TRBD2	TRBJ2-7	CASSQAGASGPYEQYF	TGTGCCAGCAGCCAAGCCGGGGCTAGCGGGCCTTACGAGCAGTACTTC
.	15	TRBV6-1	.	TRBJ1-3	CASSESEEGGNTIYF	TGTGCCAGCAGTGAATCGGAGGAGGGCGGAAACACCATATATTTT
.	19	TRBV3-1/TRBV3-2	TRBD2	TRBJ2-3	CASSQEGGEREGTRRTQYF	TGTGCCAGCAGCCAAGAGGGAGGGGAGCGGGAGGGGACTCGACGGACGCAGTATTTT
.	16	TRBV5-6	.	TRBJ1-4	CASSLAEGPGDEKLFF	TGTGCCAGCAGCTTGGCCGAAGGGCCAGGGGATGAAAAACTGTTTTTT
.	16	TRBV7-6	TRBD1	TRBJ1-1	CASSLALNRGGTEAFF	TGTGCCAGCAGCTTAGCGCTCAACAGGGGAGGAACTGAAGCTTTCTTT
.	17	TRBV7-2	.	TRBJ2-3	CASSLVGLASIADTQYF	TGTGCCAGCAGCTTAGTCGGGCTAGCGTCAATCGCAGATACGCAGTATTTT
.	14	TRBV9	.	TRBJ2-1	CASSVVTDTDEQFF	TGTGCCAGCAGCGTAGTCACAGACACGGATGAGCAGTTCTTC
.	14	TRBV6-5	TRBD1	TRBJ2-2	CASSRQGNTGELFF	TGTGCCAGCAGTCGACAGGGCAACACCGGGGAGCTGTTTTTT
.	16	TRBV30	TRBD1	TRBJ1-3	CAWGGRTGAYGNTIYF	TGTGCCTGGGGAGGGCGGACAGGGGCGTACGGAAACACCATATATTTT
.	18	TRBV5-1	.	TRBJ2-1	CASSLAQGQGSAYNEQFF	TGCGCCAGCAGCTTGGCCCAAGGGCAGGGGTCAGCCTACAATGAGCAGTTCTTC
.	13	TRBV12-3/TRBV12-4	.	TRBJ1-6	CASSRILREALHF	TGTGCCAGCAGTCGTATCCTTCGAGAGGCCCTCCACTTT